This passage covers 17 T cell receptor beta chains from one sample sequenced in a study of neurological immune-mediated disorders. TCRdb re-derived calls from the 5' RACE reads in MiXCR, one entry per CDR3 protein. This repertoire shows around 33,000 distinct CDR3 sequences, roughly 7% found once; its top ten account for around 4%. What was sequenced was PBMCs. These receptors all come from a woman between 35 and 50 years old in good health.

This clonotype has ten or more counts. The CDR3 sequence: CASSPPETGGETQYF. CDR3 nucleotides: TGTGCCAGCTCACCACCGGAGACAGGGGGAGAGACCCAGTACTTC. This sequence joins TRBV18 and TRBJ2-5; TRBD1 matches 9 bases. This CDR3 contains 15 residues. Trimming at V came to 0 bases and at J to 4 bases, leaving 3 bases not matched to a gene. Germline V gene data show CDR1 as KGHSH and CDR2 as LQKENI.

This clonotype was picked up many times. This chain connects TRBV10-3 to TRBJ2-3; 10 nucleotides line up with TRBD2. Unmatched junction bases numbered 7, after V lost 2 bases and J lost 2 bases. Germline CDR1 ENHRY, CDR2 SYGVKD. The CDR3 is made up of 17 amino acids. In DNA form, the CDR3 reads TGTGCCATCAGTGAGACTTCCCTAGCGGGGGCCACAGATACGCAGTATTTT. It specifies CAISETSLAGATDTQYF.

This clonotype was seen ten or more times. The CDR3 nucleotides are TGCAGCGTTGAAGGGACAGGTGGCTACACCTTC. This sequence encodes CSVEGTGGYTF. The chain is built from TRBV29-1 and TRBJ1-2; the match to TRBD1 covers 7 bases. This CDR3 contains 11 residues. CDR1 is SQVTM and CDR2 is ANQGSEA in the germline V gene. Trimming cost V 1 base and J 7 bases; bases outside gene matches: 0.

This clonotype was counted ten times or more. CDR3 residues: CAISETDTQYF. For the CDR3, the DNA is TGTGCCATCAGTGAGACCGATACGCAGTATTTT. V usage is TRBV10-3 and J usage is TRBJ2-3, with D hard to call. The CDR3 covers 11 residues. Between the trimmed V and J ends, which lost 2 bases and 6 bases, there was a span of 3 bases. The germline CDR1 and CDR2 sequences are ENHRY and SYGVKD.

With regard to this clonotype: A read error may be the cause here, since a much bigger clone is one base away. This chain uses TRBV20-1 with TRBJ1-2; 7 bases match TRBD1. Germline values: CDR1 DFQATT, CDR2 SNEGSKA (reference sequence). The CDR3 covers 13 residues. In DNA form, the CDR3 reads TGCCTCCCCCGGGACAGTTCCCGGGGAGGCTACACCTTC. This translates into CLPRDSSRGGYTF.

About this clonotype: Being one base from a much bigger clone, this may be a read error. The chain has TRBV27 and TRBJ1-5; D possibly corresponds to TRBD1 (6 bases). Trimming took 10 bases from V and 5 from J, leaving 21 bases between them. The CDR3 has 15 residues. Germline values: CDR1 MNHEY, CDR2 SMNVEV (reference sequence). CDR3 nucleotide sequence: TGTGCCAACAGCCCTTGGGGGGGCTCCGATCAGCCCCAGCATTTT. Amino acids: CANSPWGGSDQPQHF.

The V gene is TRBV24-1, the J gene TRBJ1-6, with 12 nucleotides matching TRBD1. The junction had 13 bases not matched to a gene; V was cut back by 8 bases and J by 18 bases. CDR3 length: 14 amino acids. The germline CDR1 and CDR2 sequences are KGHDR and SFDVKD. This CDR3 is CATTSGQGANSPHF. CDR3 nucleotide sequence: TGTGCCACCACGTCGGGACAGGGGGCAAATTCACCCCACTTT.

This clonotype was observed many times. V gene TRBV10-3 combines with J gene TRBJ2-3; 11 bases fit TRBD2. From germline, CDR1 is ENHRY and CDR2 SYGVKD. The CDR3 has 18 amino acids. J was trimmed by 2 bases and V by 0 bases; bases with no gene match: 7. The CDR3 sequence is CAISESSGRALNTDTQYF. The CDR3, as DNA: TGTGCCATCAGTGAGTCTAGCGGGAGGGCCCTCAACACAGATACGCAGTATTTT.

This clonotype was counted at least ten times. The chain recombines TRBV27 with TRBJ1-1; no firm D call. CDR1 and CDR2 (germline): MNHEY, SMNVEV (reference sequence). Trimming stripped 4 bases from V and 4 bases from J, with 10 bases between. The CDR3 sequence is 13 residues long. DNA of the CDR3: TGTGCCAGCAGTTACGGGGAGTTCACTGAAGCTTTCTTT. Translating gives CASSYGEFTEAFF.

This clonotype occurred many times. DNA of the CDR3: TGTGCCAGCCTCCCCTTGCGGGGGTCAACTAACTATGGCTACACCTTC. Residues: CASLPLRGSTNYGYTF. The rearrangement uses TRBV7-9 and TRBJ1-2; D may be TRBD1 (5 bases). CDR3 length equals 16 residues. V lost 8 bases and J 0 bases, leaving 19 bases between the germline ends. Germline-derived CDR1 and CDR2 are SEHNR and FQNEAQ (reference sequence).

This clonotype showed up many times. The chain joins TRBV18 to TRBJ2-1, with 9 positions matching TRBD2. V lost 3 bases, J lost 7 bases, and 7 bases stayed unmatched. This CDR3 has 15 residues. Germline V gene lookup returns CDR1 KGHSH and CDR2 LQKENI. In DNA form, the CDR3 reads TGTGCCAGCTCACCCTGGCTAGCGGGACCTAATGAGCAGTTCTTC. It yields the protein CASSPWLAGPNEQFF.

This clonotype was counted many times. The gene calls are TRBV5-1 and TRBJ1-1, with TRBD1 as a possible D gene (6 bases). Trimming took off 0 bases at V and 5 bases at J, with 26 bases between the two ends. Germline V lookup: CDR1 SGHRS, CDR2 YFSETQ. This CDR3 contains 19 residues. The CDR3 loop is CASSLVTQGLVAEGTEAFF. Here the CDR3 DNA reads TGCGCCAGCAGCTTGGTTACACAGGGACTCGTTGCGGAAGGGACTGAAGCTTTCTTT.

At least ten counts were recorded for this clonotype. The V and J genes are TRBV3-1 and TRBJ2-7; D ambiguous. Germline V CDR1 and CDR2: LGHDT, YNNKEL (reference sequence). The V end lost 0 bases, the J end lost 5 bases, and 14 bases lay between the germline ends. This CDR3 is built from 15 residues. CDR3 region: CASSQESSGKNEQYF. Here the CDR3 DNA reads TGTGCCAGCAGCCAAGAAAGTTCTGGAAAGAACGAGCAGTACTTC.

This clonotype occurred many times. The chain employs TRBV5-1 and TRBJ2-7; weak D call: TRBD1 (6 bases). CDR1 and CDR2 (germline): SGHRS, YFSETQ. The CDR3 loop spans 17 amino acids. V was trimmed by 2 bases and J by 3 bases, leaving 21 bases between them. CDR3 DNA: TGCGCCAGCAGCTTTGACAGGAAACTCAAGGGGAACTACGAGCAGTACTTC. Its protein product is CASSFDRKLKGNYEQYF.

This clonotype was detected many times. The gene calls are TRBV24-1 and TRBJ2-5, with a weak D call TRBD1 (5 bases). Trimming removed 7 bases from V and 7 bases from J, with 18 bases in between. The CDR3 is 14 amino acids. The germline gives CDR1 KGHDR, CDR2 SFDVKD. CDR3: CATSSQGGAGTQYF. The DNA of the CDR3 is TGTGCCACCAGCTCCCAGGGTGGGGCAGGGACCCAGTACTTC.

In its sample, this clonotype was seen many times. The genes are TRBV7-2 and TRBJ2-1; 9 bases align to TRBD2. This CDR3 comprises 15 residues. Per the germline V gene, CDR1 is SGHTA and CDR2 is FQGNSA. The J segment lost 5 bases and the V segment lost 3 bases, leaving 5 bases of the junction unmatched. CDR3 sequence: CASSFLTSGNNEQFF. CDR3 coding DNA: TGTGCCAGCAGCTTCTTGACTAGCGGAAACAATGAGCAGTTCTTC.

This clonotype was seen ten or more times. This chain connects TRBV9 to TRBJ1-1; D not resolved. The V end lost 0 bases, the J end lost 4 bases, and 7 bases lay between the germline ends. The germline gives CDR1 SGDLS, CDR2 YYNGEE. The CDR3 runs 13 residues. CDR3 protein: CASSVVLGTEAFF. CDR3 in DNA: TGTGCCAGCAGCGTAGTACTTGGCACTGAAGCTTTCTTT. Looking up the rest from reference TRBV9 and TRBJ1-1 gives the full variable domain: DSGVTQTPKHLITATGQRVTLRCSPRSGDLSVYWYQQSLDQGLQFLIQYYNGEERAKGNILERFSAQQFPDLHSELNLSSLELGDSALYFCASSVVLGTEAFFGQGTRLTVV.